This T cell receptor beta chain was identified during a study of shared clonotypes between healthy human individuals. Study-level findings and limits: Unshared clonotypes carried lower generation probabilities than those common to all four donors. Memory subsets generally showed lower estimated richness than naive subsets.

It was into CD45RA+ naive and CD45RA-negative memory subsets that the CD4+ cells were split. V was shortened by 5 bases and J by 2 bases, with 23 bases between the two germline ends. CDR3 length: 18 residues. CDR1 and CDR2 (germline): SGHTA, FQGTGA. Libraries were prepared by immunoSEQ multiplex PCR; TCRdb keeps only in-frame clonotypes and omits some of them. The table records fewer than 1.6 million clones, roughly 98.5% of them present only once. Concerning this clone itself: Its antigen is currently unknown.

Sequencing was performed on naive CD4+ T cells sorted from blood. The subset is: CD45RA+ positively selected. This rearrangement joins TRBV7-3 to TRBJ2-3; the D gene is possibly TRBD2 (6 bases). This TCR came from a young man in good health. CDR3 protein: CASSPIPSAGLNTDTQYF. The DNA for the CDR3 is TGTGCCAGCAGCCCGATACCCTCGGCGGGACTGAACACAGATACGCAGTATTTT.